The source of this T cell receptor beta chain is a study of blood T cell repertoires in COVID-19. As for the study in general: Some COVID-19 samples were acute and others convalescent; all came from the United States, Italy and Spain. In each case, the material was cDNA or gDNA derived from T cells, B-cell-depleted T cells, or PBMCs.

CDR3 length: 13 amino acids. Germline CDR1 is SGHNT and CDR2 is YENEEA. V lost 6 bases, J lost 2 bases, and 8 bases lay in between. Followed longitudinally, the Seattle patients had been enrolled during active infection. Original methodology: Reference gene primer amplification in the assay estimated nucleated cell counts. Repertoires were generated with immunoSEQ multiplex PCR, while TCRdb's copy carries only in-frame clones and drops some. V, J and clone size derive from that table, while D and trimming were established from the DNA sequence. Counted here are 170,000 or so clones, around 84% occurring once; the ten biggest clones make up approximately 0.6%.

Material for sequencing was peripheral blood. The source is a man in his sixties with COVID-19, enrolled during active disease. The chain uses TRBV11-3 and TRBJ1-3; D is ambiguous. CDR3 nucleotide sequence: TGTGCCAGCAGTGAGGGCCCTGGAAACACCATATATTTT. Its translation: CASSEGPGNTIYF.